A single sample is the source of the 2 T cell receptor beta chains below, sequenced in a study of T cell changes during pregnancy in multiple sclerosis. Here immunoSEQ multiplex PCR was the method, and the copy in TCRdb shows in-frame clones only, minus some. The table has 46,000 or so clones, roughly 90% seen once; the top ten hold approximately 5%. Material: peripheral blood, obtained in the second trimester of pregnancy. Receptors were obtained from a female donor in good health, enrolled as a control in a pregnancy study.

The chain has TRBV6-5 and TRBJ1-2, with 8 nucleotides matching TRBD1. This CDR3 has 16 amino acids. Germline lookup yields CDR1 MNHEY and CDR2 SVGAGI. Germline trimming cut 2 bases from V and 0 bases from J; bases unmatched to any gene: 5. CDR3 sequence reads: CASSYHLTGANYGYTF. CDR3 nucleotide sequence: TGTGCCAGCAGTTACCACTTGACAGGGGCTAACTATGGCTACACCTTC.

This rearrangement joins TRBV15 to TRBJ2-1; TRBD2 matches at 7 bases. Germline CDR1 reads LNHNV; CDR2 reads YYDKDF (reference sequence). Germline trimming cut 5 bases from V and 10 bases from J; bases unmatched to any gene: 14. The CDR3 length is 15 residues. The CDR3 nucleotides are TGTGCCACCAGCGACGCCGCGGGGGTCCCGGAGGAGCAGTTCTTC. It encodes CATSDAAGVPEEQFF.